Listed below are T cell receptor beta chains from one sample, sequenced in a study of blood T cell repertoires in COVID-19. Repertoires were generated with immunoSEQ multiplex PCR, while TCRdb's copy carries only in-frame clones and drops some. The table has about 370,000 clones, roughly 86% seen once; the top ten hold about 1.7%. The source material was PBMCs or T cells enriched from blood (not recorded which). The receptors shown here come from a woman aged 25 to 39 who had recovered from COVID-19. The CDR3 runs from the conserved cysteine through the conserved F or W. The order of the fields is clone size, J gene, V gene, CDR3 length, D gene, CDR3 protein, CDR3 DNA. The D gene is left open where the match is weak. Not every row has a clone size; where given, it reads once, few, many or a size class.

clone size: NA
J gene: TRBJ1-3
V gene: TRBV14
CDR3 length: 20
D gene: NA
CDR3 protein: CASSQGVHKFWGQSGNTIYF
CDR3 DNA: TGTGCCAGCAGCCAAGGAGTTCATAAGTTCTGGGGGCAGTCTGGAAACACCATATATTTT

clone size: NA
J gene: TRBJ2-2
V gene: TRBV19
CDR3 length: 15
D gene: NA
CDR3 protein: CASSPQGGNTGELFF
CDR3 DNA: TGTGCCAGTAGCCCACAGGGTGGAAACACCGGGGAGCTGTTTTTT

clone size: NA
J gene: TRBJ2-6
V gene: TRBV24-1
CDR3 length: 16
D gene: NA
CDR3 protein: CATSDPSGAGANVLTF
CDR3 DNA: TGTGCCACCAGTGACCCTTCAGGGGCTGGGGCCAACGTCCTGACTTTC

clone size: NA
J gene: TRBJ1-4
V gene: TRBV28
CDR3 length: 14
D gene: TRBD1
CDR3 protein: CASNPARTGSRLFF
CDR3 DNA: TGTGCCAGCAATCCAGCCCGGACAGGGTCAAGACTGTTTTTT

clone size: once
J gene: TRBJ1-2
V gene: TRBV18
CDR3 length: 14
D gene: NA
CDR3 protein: CASSPGRSDYGYTF
CDR3 DNA: TGTGCCAGCTCCCCGGGGAGGAGTGACTATGGCTACACCTTC

clone size: NA
J gene: TRBJ2-7
V gene: TRBV7-9
CDR3 length: 15
D gene: TRBD1
CDR3 protein: CASGKKGQDYYEQYF
CDR3 DNA: TGTGCCAGCGGGAAAAAGGGACAGGACTACTACGAGCAGTACTTC

clone size: NA
J gene: TRBJ1-3
V gene: TRBV7-9
CDR3 length: 16
D gene: NA
CDR3 protein: CASSLGGMVSGNTIYF
CDR3 DNA: TGTGCCAGCAGCTTAGGCGGGATGGTCTCTGGAAACACCATATATTTT

clone size: NA
J gene: TRBJ1-2
V gene: TRBV2
CDR3 length: 13
D gene: TRBD1
CDR3 protein: CASSGDRYYGYTF
CDR3 DNA: TGTGCCAGCAGTGGGGACAGGTACTATGGCTACACCTTC

clone size: NA
J gene: TRBJ2-3
V gene: TRBV9
CDR3 length: 13
D gene: NA
CDR3 protein: CASSVVSTDTQYF
CDR3 DNA: TGTGCCAGCAGCGTAGTTTCTACAGATACGCAGTATTTT

clone size: NA
J gene: TRBJ2-3
V gene: TRBV29-1
CDR3 length: 11
D gene: NA
CDR3 protein: CSVQVTDTQYF
CDR3 DNA: TGCAGCGTACAGGTCACAGATACGCAGTATTTT

clone size: NA
J gene: TRBJ1-1
V gene: TRBV21-1
CDR3 length: 16
D gene: NA
CDR3 protein: CASSKVGGSPNTEAFF
CDR3 DNA: TGTGCCAGCAGCAAAGTTGGAGGGTCCCCGAACACTGAAGCTTTCTTT

clone size: NA
J gene: TRBJ1-6
V gene: TRBV6-5
CDR3 length: 15
D gene: TRBD1
CDR3 protein: CASSYLQGWNSPLHF
CDR3 DNA: TGTGCCAGCAGTTATCTACAGGGGTGGAATTCACCCCTCCACTTT

clone size: NA
J gene: TRBJ1-4
V gene: TRBV5-1
CDR3 length: 14
D gene: NA
CDR3 protein: CASSLRDTNEKLFF
CDR3 DNA: TGCGCCAGCAGCTTGAGAGATACTAATGAAAAACTGTTTTTT

clone size: NA
J gene: TRBJ1-3
V gene: TRBV9
CDR3 length: 15
D gene: NA
CDR3 protein: CASSVGGGTGNTIYF
CDR3 DNA: TGTGCCAGCAGCGTAGGTGGAGGTACTGGAAACACCATATATTTT

clone size: once
J gene: TRBJ1-6
V gene: TRBV6-2/TRBV6-3
CDR3 length: 14
D gene: NA
CDR3 protein: CASSRGSNNSPLHF
CDR3 DNA: TGTGCCAGCAGTCGGGGAAGCAATAATTCACCCCTCCACTTT

clone size: NA
J gene: TRBJ1-1
V gene: TRBV7-9
CDR3 length: 15
D gene: NA
CDR3 protein: CASSGRVRVNTEAFF
CDR3 DNA: TGTGCCAGCAGCGGACGGGTCAGGGTGAACACTGAAGCTTTCTTT

clone size: NA
J gene: TRBJ1-1
V gene: TRBV13
CDR3 length: 16
D gene: NA
CDR3 protein: CASSSRPWGGTTEAFF
CDR3 DNA: TGTGCCAGCAGCTCCCGCCCTTGGGGAGGAACCACTGAAGCTTTCTTT

clone size: NA
J gene: TRBJ2-3
V gene: TRBV13
CDR3 length: 14
D gene: NA
CDR3 protein: CASSFSLATDTQYF
CDR3 DNA: TGTGCCAGCAGCTTTTCTCTAGCGACAGATACGCAGTATTTT

clone size: NA
J gene: TRBJ2-7
V gene: TRBV15
CDR3 length: 14
D gene: NA
CDR3 protein: CATSREGDSYEQYF
CDR3 DNA: TGTGCCACCAGCAGAGAGGGAGATTCCTACGAGCAGTACTTC

clone size: NA
J gene: TRBJ1-1
V gene: TRBV28
CDR3 length: 13
D gene: NA
CDR3 protein: CASSLPTGTEAFF
CDR3 DNA: TGTGCCAGCAGTTTGCCTACAGGGACTGAAGCTTTCTTT

clone size: NA
J gene: TRBJ1-5
V gene: TRBV13
CDR3 length: 15
D gene: TRBD1
CDR3 protein: CASSFRTGSNQPQHF
CDR3 DNA: TGTGCCAGCAGCTTTCGGACAGGTAGCAATCAGCCCCAGCATTTT

clone size: NA
J gene: TRBJ1-1
V gene: TRBV30
CDR3 length: 13
D gene: NA
CDR3 protein: CAFLQKLNTEAFF
CDR3 DNA: TGTGCCTTTCTTCAGAAACTGAACACTGAAGCTTTCTTT

clone size: NA
J gene: TRBJ1-5
V gene: TRBV6-6
CDR3 length: 21
D gene: TRBD1
CDR3 protein: CASSSSSGTGGPTWSNQPQHF
CDR3 DNA: TGTGCCAGCAGCTCATCCTCCGGGACAGGGGGACCTACCTGGAGCAATCAGCCCCAGCATTTT

clone size: NA
J gene: TRBJ2-5
V gene: TRBV6-2/TRBV6-3
CDR3 length: 14
D gene: NA
CDR3 protein: CASSYMSGQETQYF
CDR3 DNA: TGTGCCAGCAGTTACATGAGCGGTCAAGAGACCCAGTACTTC

clone size: NA
J gene: TRBJ1-2
V gene: TRBV5-1
CDR3 length: 15
D gene: NA
CDR3 protein: CASSLEAGQLYGYTF
CDR3 DNA: TGCGCCAGCAGCTTGGAGGCAGGACAGCTCTATGGCTACACCTTC

clone size: few
J gene: TRBJ2-7
V gene: TRBV10-3
CDR3 length: 12
D gene: NA
CDR3 protein: CAIRGLSAEQYF
CDR3 DNA: TGTGCCATCAGGGGGCTGTCAGCCGAGCAGTACTTC

clone size: NA
J gene: TRBJ1-6
V gene: TRBV14
CDR3 length: 13
D gene: NA
CDR3 protein: CASSQEMSRTLHF
CDR3 DNA: TGTGCCAGCAGCCAAGAAATGTCTAGGACCCTCCACTTT

clone size: NA
J gene: TRBJ2-5
V gene: TRBV3-1/TRBV3-2
CDR3 length: 14
D gene: TRBD2
CDR3 protein: CASKLTSGQETQYF
CDR3 DNA: TGTGCCAGCAAGTTGACTAGCGGCCAAGAGACCCAGTACTTC

clone size: NA
J gene: TRBJ2-1
V gene: TRBV11-2
CDR3 length: 14
D gene: NA
CDR3 protein: CASNEGSGVSEQFF
CDR3 DNA: TGTGCCAGCAACGAAGGTAGCGGAGTTAGTGAGCAGTTCTTC

clone size: NA
J gene: TRBJ1-2
V gene: TRBV29-1
CDR3 length: 12
D gene: NA
CDR3 protein: CSVEKRGSGYTF
CDR3 DNA: TGCAGCGTTGAGAAACGGGGAAGCGGCTACACCTTC